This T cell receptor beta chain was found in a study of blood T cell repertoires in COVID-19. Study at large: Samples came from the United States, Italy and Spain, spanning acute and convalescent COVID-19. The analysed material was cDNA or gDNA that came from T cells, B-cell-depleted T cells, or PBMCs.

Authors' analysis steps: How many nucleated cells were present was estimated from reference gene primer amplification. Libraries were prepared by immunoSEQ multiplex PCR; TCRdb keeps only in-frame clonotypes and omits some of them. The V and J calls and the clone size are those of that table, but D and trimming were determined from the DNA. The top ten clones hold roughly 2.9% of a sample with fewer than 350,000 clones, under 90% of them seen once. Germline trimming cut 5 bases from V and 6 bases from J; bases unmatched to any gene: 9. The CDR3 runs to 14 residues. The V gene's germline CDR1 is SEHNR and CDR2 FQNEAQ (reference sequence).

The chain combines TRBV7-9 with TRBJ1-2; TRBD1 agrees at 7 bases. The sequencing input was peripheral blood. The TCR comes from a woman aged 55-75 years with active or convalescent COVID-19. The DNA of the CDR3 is TGTGCCAGCAGCACTCCGGGACAGTATAATGGCTACACCTTC. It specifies CASSTPGQYNGYTF.